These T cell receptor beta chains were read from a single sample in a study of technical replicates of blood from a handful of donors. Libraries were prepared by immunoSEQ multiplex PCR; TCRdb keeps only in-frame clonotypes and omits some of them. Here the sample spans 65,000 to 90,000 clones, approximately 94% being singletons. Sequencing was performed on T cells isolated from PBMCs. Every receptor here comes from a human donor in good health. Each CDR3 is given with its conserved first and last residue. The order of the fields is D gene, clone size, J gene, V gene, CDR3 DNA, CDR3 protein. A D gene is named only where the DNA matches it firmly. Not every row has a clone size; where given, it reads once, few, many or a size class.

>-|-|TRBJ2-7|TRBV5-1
TGCGCCAGCAGGAGGACGGACAACTACGAGCAGTACTTC
CASRRTDNYEQYF
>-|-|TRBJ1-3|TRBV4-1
TGCGCCAGCAGCCTCGTACGGGCAGGGCTCATTGATAGAAACACCATATATTTT
CASSLVRAGLIDRNTIYF
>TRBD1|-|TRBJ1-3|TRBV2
TGTGCCAGCAGTTTACAGGGGCTGCCTGGAAACACCATATATTTT
CASSLQGLPGNTIYF
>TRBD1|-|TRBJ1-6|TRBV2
TGTGCCACAAAAAACAGGGGCGAGGTTTCACCCCTCCACTTT
CATKNRGEVSPLHF
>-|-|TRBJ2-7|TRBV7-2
TGTGCCAGCAGCTCAACCTACGAGCAGTACTTC
CASSSTYEQYF
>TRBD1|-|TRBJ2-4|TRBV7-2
TGTGCCAGCAGCTTGATACAGGGGGCAGGGAACATTCAGTACTTC
CASSLIQGAGNIQYF
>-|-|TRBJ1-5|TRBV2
TGTGCCAGCAGCCCCCGGGGAGGGGGTCAGCCCCAGCATTTT
CASSPRGGGQPQHF
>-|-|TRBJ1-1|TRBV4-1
TGCGCCAGCAGCCAAGGACATCCTCCGAACACTGAAGCTTTCTTT
CASSQGHPPNTEAFF
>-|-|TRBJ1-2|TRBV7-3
TGTGCCAGCAGCTTAACTTCAGGGTATGGCTACACCTTC
CASSLTSGYGYTF
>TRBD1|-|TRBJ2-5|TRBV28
TGTGCCAGCAGTTTAAGTCGGACAGGGAAGACCCAGTACTTC
CASSLSRTGKTQYF
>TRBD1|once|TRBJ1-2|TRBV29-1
TGCAGCGCACCGGACAGGGGGCGGAGGGGCTATGGCTACACCTTC
CSAPDRGRRGYGYTF
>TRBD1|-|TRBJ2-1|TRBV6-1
TGTGCCAGCAGTGAATGGGGACAGGGAAGGGTTTCAGGGAATGAGCAGTTCTTC
CASSEWGQGRVSGNEQFF
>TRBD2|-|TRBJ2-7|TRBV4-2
TGTGCCAGCAGCCCCGGACTAGCGGGAGGCTACGAGCAGTACTTC
CASSPGLAGGYEQYF
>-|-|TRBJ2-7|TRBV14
TGTGCCAGCAGTGTACTCGGGACAATCGGGGACGAGCAGTACTTC
CASSVLGTIGDEQYF
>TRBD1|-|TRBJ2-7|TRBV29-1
TGCAGCGTCGAGGACAGGGGGCTTGGGGAGCAGTACTTC
CSVEDRGLGEQYF
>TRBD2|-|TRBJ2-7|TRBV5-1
TGCGCCAGCAGCTGGTCGCGGACTAGCGGGGTTTACGAGCAGTACTTC
CASSWSRTSGVYEQYF
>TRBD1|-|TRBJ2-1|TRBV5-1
TGCGCCAGCAGCTTATTTGGGACAGGGGGCCGTGAGCAGTTCTTC
CASSLFGTGGREQFF
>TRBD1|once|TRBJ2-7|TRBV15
TGTGCCACCAGTCAGGGGGTTCAGTACGAGCAGTACTTC
CATSQGVQYEQYF
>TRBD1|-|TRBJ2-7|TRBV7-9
TGTGCCAGCAGCTTAGACGGGACAGGGCCCTACGAGCAGTACTTC
CASSLDGTGPYEQYF
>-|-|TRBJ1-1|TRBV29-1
TGCAGCGTCGGCTCAGGATTAAACACTGAAGCTTTCTTT
CSVGSGLNTEAFF
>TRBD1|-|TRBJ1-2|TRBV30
TGTGCCTGGAGTAAAGAAATTTACCGGGACAGTGATAACTATGGCTACACCTTC
CAWSKEIYRDSDNYGYTF
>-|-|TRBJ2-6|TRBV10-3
TGTGCCATCAGTGAAGGTGTCGGGTTGGGGGCCAACGTCCTGACTTTC
CAISEGVGLGANVLTF
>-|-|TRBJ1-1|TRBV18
TGTGCCAGCTCACCGACAGAGTTGAACACTGAAGCTTTCTTT
CASSPTELNTEAFF
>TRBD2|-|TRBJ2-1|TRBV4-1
TGCGCCAGCAGCCCGCGGGAGGTTCATGAGCAGTTCTTC
CASSPREVHEQFF
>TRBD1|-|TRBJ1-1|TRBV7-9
TGTGCCAGCAGCTTACCCTTGACAGGGGTAGCTTTCTTT
CASSLPLTGVAFF
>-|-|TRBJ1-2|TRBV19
TGTGCCAGTAGTTCGGGCAGGGCTTATGGCTACACCTTC
CASSSGRAYGYTF
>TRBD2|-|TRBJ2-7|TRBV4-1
TGCGCCAGCAGCCAAGTCTTTATTAGCGGGAGCGGAAACGAGCAGTACTTC
CASSQVFISGSGNEQYF